The 4 T cell receptor beta chains below all came from one sample that was sequenced in a study of PD-1 blockade in classical Hodgkin lymphoma (dated by TCRdb to 2018 to 2020). The time point label here, explained by the study, means: cycle 2 day 1 (C2D1) of nivolumab. Relapse after autologous stem cell transplantation had occurred in all trial patients, and cohorts A, B and C were distinguished by prior brentuximab vedotin exposure. The receptor library was made with the immunoSEQ multiplex PCR assay. The source is immuneACCESS, and TCRdb retained only in-frame sequences with V and J called. Part of the clones is not carried over; for the studies checked, unresolved V genes explain less than half of this, and the remainder is unexplained. This sample lists about 36,000 clones; around 63% were detected once. 11% to 15% of the sample is held by the ten biggest clonotypes. Sequences were derived from peripheral blood mononuclear cells (PBMCs), sampled before the second cycle of nivolumab. The receptors come from a human donor with classical Hodgkin lymphoma.

This sequence joins TRBV12-5 and TRBJ1-1; D perhaps matches TRBD1 (6 bases). V shed 4 bases and J shed 2 bases, with 8 bases lying between them. This CDR3 has 13 residues. The V gene's germline CDR1 is LGHNT and CDR2 FRNRAP. The CDR3 DNA reads as TGTGCTAGTGGTTGGGGGGCAAACACTGAAGCTTTCTTT. Protein product: CASGWGANTEAFF.

The V gene is TRBV19, the J gene TRBJ2-7; 7 nucleotides match TRBD1. The CDR3 runs 16 residues. Germline CDR1 reads LNHDA; CDR2 reads SQIVND (reference sequence). The junction had 10 bases not matched to a gene; V was cut back by 5 bases and J by 0 bases. The CDR3 DNA follows: TGTGCCAGTAGTGCAAACCCGGGACAGTCCTCCTACGAGCAGTACTTC. Amino acids: CASSANPGQSSYEQYF.

The chain employs TRBV2 and TRBJ2-1; TRBD2 might be the D (6 bases). The CDR3 runs 13 residues. V gave up 5 bases and J gave up 3 bases, with 8 bases separating them. Germline V gene sequence: CDR1 SNHLY, CDR2 FYNNEI. CDR3 in DNA: TGTGCCAGCAGTTCGGGACTCTACAATGAGCAGTTCTTC. Amino acid sequence: CASSSGLYNEQFF.

CDR3 loop: CASRKISSYGYTF. For the CDR3, the DNA is TGTGCCAGCAGAAAGATCAGTTCCTATGGCTACACCTTC. The V gene is TRBV2, the J gene TRBJ1-2; D not certain. The V gene lost 6 bases and the J gene lost 4 bases, with 12 bases spanning the gap. Germline V CDR1 and CDR2: SNHLY, FYNNEI. The CDR3 covers 13 residues.